The rows below give T cell receptor beta chains drawn from one sample of a study of blood T cell repertoires in COVID-19. Sequencing was performed with immunoSEQ multiplex PCR; in TCRdb, only in-frame clones are kept and a portion is missing. Of 390,000 or so clones in the sample, roughly nine tenths were seen once. Source material: PBMCs or T cells enriched from blood (not recorded which). These receptors all stem from a man younger than 35 who had recovered from COVID-19. Each CDR3 is given with its conserved first and last residue. The D gene is left open where the match is weak. Size values are once, few and many counts, or a class for expanded clones, and some rows have none.

>TRBV4-1|-|TRBJ1-2|-
TGCGCCAGCAGCCAAGATCGGGGACTTAACTATGGCTACACCTTC
CASSQDRGLNYGYTF
>TRBV18|-|TRBJ1-4|TRBD1
TGTGCCAGCTCACCACCAGGGACAGCAGAAAAACTGTTTTTT
CASSPPGTAEKLFF
>TRBV19|-|TRBJ2-3|-
TGTGCCAGTAGTTGGGGGGGGCCCACCGGTACAGATACGCAGTATTTT
CASSWGGPTGTDTQYF
>TRBV24-1|-|TRBJ2-1|TRBD2
TGTGCCACCAGTGACTCCCCGACTAGCGGGAGTGACAATGAGCAGTTCTTC
CATSDSPTSGSDNEQFF
>TRBV5-1|-|TRBJ1-2|TRBD1
TGCGCCAGCAGCCAACCGGGACAGGTAGGCGGCTACACCTTC
CASSQPGQVGGYTF
>TRBV27|-|TRBJ1-5|-
TGTGCCAGCAGTAGAGGGCCTAGCAATCAGCCCCAGCATTTT
CASSRGPSNQPQHF
>TRBV5-4|-|TRBJ2-6|-
TGTGCCAGCAGCTTAGGAGCGCTCCCCGTCCTGACTTTC
CASSLGALPVLTF
>TRBV23-1|-|TRBJ1-2|-
TGCGCCAGCAGTCAATCGCGTCAGGGCCCTAACTATGGCTACACCTTC
CASSQSRQGPNYGYTF
>TRBV20-1|-|TRBJ2-3|-
TGCAGTGCCATGACTAGGGATACGCAGTATTTT
CSAMTRDTQYF
>TRBV30|once|TRBJ2-5|-
TGTGCCTGGGGACGGGACTTCCAAGAGACCCAGTACTTC
CAWGRDFQETQYF
>TRBV27|-|TRBJ1-2|-
TGTGCCAGCAGCCTACAGGTTAACTATGGCTACACCTTC
CASSLQVNYGYTF
>TRBV9|-|TRBJ2-3|TRBD2
TGTGCCAGCAGCGTTCTAGCGGGAGGCACCACAGATACGCAGTATTTT
CASSVLAGGTTDTQYF
>TRBV6-1|-|TRBJ1-1|-
TGTGCCAGCAGTGAAAACGGGAGAATGAACACTGAAGCTTTCTTT
CASSENGRMNTEAFF
>TRBV5-1|-|TRBJ1-1|TRBD1
TGCGCCAGCAGCTTGGATTTGCAGGGGGTAGGTGAAGCTTTCTTT
CASSLDLQGVGEAFF
>TRBV28|-|TRBJ1-1|-
TGTGCCAGCACCGCCCCCCCTCCGGGGAACACTGAAGCTTTCTTT
CASTAPPPGNTEAFF
>TRBV11-2|-|TRBJ2-5|TRBD2
TGTGCCAGCAGCTTATCGGGGGGGAGGGAGACCCAGTACTTC
CASSLSGGRETQYF